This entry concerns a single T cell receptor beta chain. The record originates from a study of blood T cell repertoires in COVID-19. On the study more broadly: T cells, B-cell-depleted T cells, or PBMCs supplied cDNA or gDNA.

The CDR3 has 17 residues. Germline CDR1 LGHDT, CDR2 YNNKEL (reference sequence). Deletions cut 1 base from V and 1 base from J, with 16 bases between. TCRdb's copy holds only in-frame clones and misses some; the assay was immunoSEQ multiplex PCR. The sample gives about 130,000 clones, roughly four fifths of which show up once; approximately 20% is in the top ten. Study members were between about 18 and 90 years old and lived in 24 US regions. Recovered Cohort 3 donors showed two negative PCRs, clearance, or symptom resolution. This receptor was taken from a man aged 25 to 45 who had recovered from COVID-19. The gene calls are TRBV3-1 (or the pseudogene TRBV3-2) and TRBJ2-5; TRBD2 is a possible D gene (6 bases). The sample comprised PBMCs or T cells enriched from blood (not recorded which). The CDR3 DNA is TGTGCCAGCAGCCAAGGCTTCGGAGTTAGCGGCCAAGAGACCCAGTACTTC. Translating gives CASSQGFGVSGQETQYF.